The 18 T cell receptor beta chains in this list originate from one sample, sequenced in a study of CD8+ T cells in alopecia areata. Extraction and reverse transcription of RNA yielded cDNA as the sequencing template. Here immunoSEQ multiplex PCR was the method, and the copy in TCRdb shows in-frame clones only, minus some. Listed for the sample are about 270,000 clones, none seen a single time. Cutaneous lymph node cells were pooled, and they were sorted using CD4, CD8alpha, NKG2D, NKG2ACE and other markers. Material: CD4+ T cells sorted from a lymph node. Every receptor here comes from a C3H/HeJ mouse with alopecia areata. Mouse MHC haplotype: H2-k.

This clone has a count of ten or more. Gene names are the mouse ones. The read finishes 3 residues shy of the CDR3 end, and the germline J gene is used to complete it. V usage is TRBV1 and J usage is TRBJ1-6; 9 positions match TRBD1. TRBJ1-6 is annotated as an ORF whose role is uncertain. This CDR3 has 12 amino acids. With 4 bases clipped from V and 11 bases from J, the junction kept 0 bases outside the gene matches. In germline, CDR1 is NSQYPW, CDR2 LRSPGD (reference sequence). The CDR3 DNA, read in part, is TGCACCTGCAGTGGGACAGGGGCGCCC. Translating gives CTCSGTGAP. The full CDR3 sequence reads CTCSGTGAPLYF.

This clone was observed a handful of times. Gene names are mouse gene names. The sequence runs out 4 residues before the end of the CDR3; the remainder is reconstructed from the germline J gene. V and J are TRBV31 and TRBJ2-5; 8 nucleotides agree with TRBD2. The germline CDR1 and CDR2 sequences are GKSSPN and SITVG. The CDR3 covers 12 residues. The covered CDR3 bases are TGTGCCTGGACTGGGGGGATAGAC. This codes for CAWTGGID. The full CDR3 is CAWTGGIDTQYF.

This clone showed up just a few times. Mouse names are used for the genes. CDR3 sequence: CASTGGEETLYF. The CDR3 DNA, read in part, is TGTGCCAGTACAGGGGGCGAAGAA. The rearrangement joins TRBV13-1 to TRBJ2-3, with 9 bases identical to TRBD1. The read halts 4 residues ahead of the CDR3 end, with the missing end drawn from the germline J gene. The V gene's germline CDR1 is NSHNY and CDR2 SYGAGN. There are 12 residues in the CDR3.

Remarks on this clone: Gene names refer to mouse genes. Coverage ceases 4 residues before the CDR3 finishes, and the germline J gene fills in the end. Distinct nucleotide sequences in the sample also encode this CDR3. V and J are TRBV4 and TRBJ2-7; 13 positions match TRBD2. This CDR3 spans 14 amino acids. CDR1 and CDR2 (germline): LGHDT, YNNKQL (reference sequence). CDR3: CASSSGLGGYEQYF. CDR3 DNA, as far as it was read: TGTGCCAGCAGCTCGGGACTGGGGGGGTAT.

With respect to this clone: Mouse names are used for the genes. The CDR3 reads CASSPSGEDQDTQYF. The DNA read from the CDR3 is TGTGCCAGCAGCCCTTCAGGGGAGGATCAAGAC. V and J are TRBV3 and TRBJ2-5, with D maybe TRBD1 (6 bases). The read ends 4 residues shy of where the CDR3 ends; the end is completed using the germline J gene. There are 15 residues in the CDR3. The ends were cut back, 5 bases at V and 3 bases at J, with 15 bases in the middle. Germline V gene sequence: CDR1 SNHLY, CDR2 FYNGKV (reference sequence).

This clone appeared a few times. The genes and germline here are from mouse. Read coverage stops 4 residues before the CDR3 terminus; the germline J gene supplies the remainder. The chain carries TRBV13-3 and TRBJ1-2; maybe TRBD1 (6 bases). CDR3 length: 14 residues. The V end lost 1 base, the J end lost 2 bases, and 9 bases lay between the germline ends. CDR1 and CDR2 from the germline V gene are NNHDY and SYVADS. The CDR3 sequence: CASSDWQGNSDYTF. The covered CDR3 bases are TGTGCCAGCAGTGATTGGCAGGGGAACTCC.

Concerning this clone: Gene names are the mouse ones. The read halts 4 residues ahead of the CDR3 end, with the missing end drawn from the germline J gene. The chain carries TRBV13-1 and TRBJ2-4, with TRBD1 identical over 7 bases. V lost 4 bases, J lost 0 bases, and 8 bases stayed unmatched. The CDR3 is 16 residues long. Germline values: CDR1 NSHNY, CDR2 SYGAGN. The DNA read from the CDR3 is TGTGCCAGCAGTTCCACAGGGGTGGGGAGTCAAAAC. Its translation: CASSSTGVGSQN. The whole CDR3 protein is CASSSTGVGSQNTLYF.

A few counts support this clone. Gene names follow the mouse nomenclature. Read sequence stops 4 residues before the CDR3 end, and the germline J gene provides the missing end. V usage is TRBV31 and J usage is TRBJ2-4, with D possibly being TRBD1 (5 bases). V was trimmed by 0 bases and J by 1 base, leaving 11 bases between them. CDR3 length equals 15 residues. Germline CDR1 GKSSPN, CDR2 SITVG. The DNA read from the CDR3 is TGTGCCTGGAGTCTTCCAGGGTTTGGTCAAAAC. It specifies CAWSLPGFGQN. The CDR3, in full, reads CAWSLPGFGQNTLYF.

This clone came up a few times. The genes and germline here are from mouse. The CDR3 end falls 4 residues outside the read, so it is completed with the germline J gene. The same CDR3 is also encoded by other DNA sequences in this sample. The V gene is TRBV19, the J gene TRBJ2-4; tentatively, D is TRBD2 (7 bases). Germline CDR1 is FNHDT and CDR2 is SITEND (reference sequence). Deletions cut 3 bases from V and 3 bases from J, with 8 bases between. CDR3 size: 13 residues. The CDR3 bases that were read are TGTGCCAGCAGTACTGGGGGCCAAAAC. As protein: CASSTGGQN. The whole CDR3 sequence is CASSTGGQNTLYF.

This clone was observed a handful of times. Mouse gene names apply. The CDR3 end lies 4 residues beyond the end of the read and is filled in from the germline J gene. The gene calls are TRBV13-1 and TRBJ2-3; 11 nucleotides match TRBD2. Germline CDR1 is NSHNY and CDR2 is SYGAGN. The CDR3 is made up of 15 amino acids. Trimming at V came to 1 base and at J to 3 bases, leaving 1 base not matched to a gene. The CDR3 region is CASSDYWGGAETLYF. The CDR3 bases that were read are TGTGCCAGCAGTGATTACTGGGGGGGCGCAGAA.

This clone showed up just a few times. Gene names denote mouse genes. Here the CDR3 reads CAWSRPGQGSSDYTF. CDR3 DNA (partial): TGTGCCTGGAGTCGACCGGGACAGGGGAGCTCC. This chain joins TRBV31 and TRBJ1-2; 10 positions agree with TRBD1. The observed sequence ends 4 residues before the CDR3 terminus, with the missing tail filled in from the germline J gene. Germline V gene data show CDR1 as GKSSPN and CDR2 as SITVG. The CDR3 is made up of 15 amino acids. J gave up 4 bases and V 1 base, and 6 bases lay outside the gene matches.

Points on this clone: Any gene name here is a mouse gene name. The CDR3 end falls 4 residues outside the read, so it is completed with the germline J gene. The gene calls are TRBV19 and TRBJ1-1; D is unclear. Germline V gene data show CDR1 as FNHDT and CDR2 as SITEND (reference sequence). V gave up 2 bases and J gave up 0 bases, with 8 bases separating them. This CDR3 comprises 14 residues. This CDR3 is CASSIPTTNTEVFF. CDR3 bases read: TGTGCCAGCAGTATCCCGACAACAAACACA.

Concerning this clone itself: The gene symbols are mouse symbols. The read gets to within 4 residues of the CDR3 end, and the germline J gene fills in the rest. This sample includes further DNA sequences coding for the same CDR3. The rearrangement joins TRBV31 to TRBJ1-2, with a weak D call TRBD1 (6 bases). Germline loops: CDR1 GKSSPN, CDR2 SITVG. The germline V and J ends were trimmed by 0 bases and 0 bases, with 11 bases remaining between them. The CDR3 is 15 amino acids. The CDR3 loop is CAWSLGGTTNSDYTF. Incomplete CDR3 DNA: TGTGCCTGGAGTCTAGGCGGGACAACAAACTCC.

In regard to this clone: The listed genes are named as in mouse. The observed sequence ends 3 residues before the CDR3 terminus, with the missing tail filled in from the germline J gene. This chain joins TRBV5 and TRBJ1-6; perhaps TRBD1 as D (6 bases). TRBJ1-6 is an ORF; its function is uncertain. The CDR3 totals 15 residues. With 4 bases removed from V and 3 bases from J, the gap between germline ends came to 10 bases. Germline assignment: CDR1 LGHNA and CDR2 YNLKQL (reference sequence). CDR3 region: CASSPGTNYNSPLYF. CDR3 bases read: TGTGCCAGCAGCCCCGGGACAAACTATAATTCGCCC.

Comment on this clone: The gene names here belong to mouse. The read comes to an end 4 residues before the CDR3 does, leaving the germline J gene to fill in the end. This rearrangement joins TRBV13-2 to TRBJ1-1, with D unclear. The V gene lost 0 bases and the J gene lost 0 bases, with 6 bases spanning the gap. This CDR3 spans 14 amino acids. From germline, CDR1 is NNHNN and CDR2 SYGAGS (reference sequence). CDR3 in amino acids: CASGDALPNTEVFF. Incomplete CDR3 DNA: TGTGCCAGCGGTGATGCGCTGCCAAACACA.

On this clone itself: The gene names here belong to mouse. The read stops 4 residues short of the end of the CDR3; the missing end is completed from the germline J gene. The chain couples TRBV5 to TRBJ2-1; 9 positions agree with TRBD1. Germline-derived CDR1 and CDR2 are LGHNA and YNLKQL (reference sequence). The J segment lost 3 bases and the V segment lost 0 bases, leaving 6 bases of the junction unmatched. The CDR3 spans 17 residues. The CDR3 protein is CASSQERGGQGYAEQFF. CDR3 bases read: TGTGCCAGCAGCCAAGAAAGAGGGGGACAGGGCTATGCT.

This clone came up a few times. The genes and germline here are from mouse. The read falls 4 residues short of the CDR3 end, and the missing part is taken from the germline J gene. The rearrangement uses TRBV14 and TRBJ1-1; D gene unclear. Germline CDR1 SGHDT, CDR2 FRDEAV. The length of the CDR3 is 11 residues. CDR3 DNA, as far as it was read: TGTGCCAGCAGCCCTTCAGGA. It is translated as CASSPSG. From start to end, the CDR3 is CASSPSGEVFF. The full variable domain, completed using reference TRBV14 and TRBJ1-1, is EAGVTQSPRYAVLQEGQAVSFWCDPISGHDTLYWYQQPRDQGPQLLVYFRDEAVIDNSQLPSDRFSAVRPKGTNSTLKIQSAKQGDTATYLCASSPSGEVFFGKGTRLTVV.

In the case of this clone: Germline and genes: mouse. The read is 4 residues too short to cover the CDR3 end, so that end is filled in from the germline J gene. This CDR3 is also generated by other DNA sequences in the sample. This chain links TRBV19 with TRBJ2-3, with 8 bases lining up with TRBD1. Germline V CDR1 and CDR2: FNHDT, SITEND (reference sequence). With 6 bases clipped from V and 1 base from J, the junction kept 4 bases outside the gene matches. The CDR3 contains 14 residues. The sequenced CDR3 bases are TGTGCCAGCAAACCGGGACAGGGTGCAGAA. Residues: CASKPGQGAE. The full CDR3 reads CASKPGQGAETLYF.